These 9 T cell receptor beta chains were all obtained from the same sample, sequenced in a study of T cells in Graves' hyperthyroidism and ophthalmopathy. TCR beta CDR3 regions were amplified from RNA transcripts. HTBI primers were employed in a first-round RT-PCR of the TCR CDR3. TCRdb recomputed calls from the multiplex PCR reads with MiXCR, one row per CDR3 protein. The data show 560,000 or so distinct CDR3 sequences, around 20% seen once. The sample was blood. These receptors were collected from a man aged 40-55 years with Graves' ophthalmopathy.

This clonotype was counted at least ten times. The V and J genes are TRBV18 and TRBJ1-2; 7 bases map to TRBD1. CDR3 size: 12 residues. Germline CDR1 and CDR2: KGHSH and LQKENI. J was trimmed by 6 bases and V by 5 bases; bases with no gene match: 3. CDR3 amino acids: CASSSQGDGYTF. The CDR3 DNA is TGTGCCAGCTCATCGCAGGGGGATGGCTACACCTTC.

A word on this clonotype: This may come from a read error, since a much larger clone is one base off. The V gene is TRBV7-2, the J gene TRBJ2-2; TRBD2 agrees at 12 bases. There are 15 residues in the CDR3. Germline CDR1 is SGHTA and CDR2 is FQGNSA. CDR3 DNA: TGTGCCAGCAGCTTAGGAGGTCTAGCGGGGGGGGAGCCGTTTTTT. Residues: CASSLGGLAGGEPFF.

This clonotype was counted many times. The chain recombines TRBV30 with TRBJ1-1; D unclear. CDR1 is GTSNPN and CDR2 is SVGIG in the germline V gene (reference sequence). The CDR3 has 10 residues. Trimming shortened V by 6 bases and J by 5 bases, and 7 bases separated the two germline ends. CDR3 sequence: CACGYTEAFF. The DNA of the CDR3 is TGTGCCTGCGGATATACTGAAGCTTTCTTT.

This clonotype was seen more than once but under ten times. The rearrangement links TRBV7-8 to TRBJ2-7; D call uncertain. The V gene lost 2 bases and the J gene lost 1 base, with 15 bases spanning the gap. The CDR3 spans 16 residues. CDR1 and CDR2 (germline): SGHVS, FQNEAQ. DNA for the CDR3: TGTGCCAGCAGCTTAACGCACCTAACGGCTTCCTACGAGCAGTACTTC. Its translation: CASSLTHLTASYEQYF.

In its sample, this clonotype was seen many times. The chain uses TRBV5-4 and TRBJ2-1; 16 bases are shared with TRBD2. Germline trimming cut 3 bases from V and 6 bases from J; bases unmatched to any gene: 3. CDR3 length: 16 residues. CDR1 and CDR2 from the germline V gene are SGHNT and YYREEE (reference sequence). CDR3 sequence: CASSSGTSGRANEQFF. The CDR3 region has the DNA TGTGCCAGCAGCTCCGGGACTAGCGGGAGGGCCAATGAGCAGTTCTTC.

The V call is TRBV5-1, the J call TRBJ2-7; 8 bases fit TRBD1. CDR1 is SGHRS, CDR2 YFSETQ, per germline. The CDR3 has 15 residues. Germline trimming cut 4 bases from V and 3 bases from J; bases unmatched to any gene: 9. This chain's CDR3 is CASSRPDRGFYEQYF. CDR3 nucleotides: TGCGCCAGCAGCCGTCCCGACAGGGGATTCTACGAGCAGTACTTC.

The chain recombines TRBV15 with TRBJ1-6; D gene uncertain. Germline CDR1 and CDR2: LNHNV and YYDKDF (reference sequence). V was cut by 3 bases and J by 7 bases, with 7 bases left in between. The CDR3 has 13 residues. The CDR3: CATSRGGNSPLHF. The CDR3 DNA reads as TGTGCCACCAGCAGGGGAGGGAATTCACCCCTCCACTTT.

The chain carries TRBV12-5 and TRBJ2-1; 9 positions agree with TRBD2. This CDR3 has 14 residues. CDR1 LGHNT and CDR2 FRNRAP come from the germline V gene. V dropped 7 bases and J dropped 4; count of bases not matched to a gene: 5. The CDR3 sequence is CASDIAGVYNEQFF. CDR3 bases: TGTGCTAGTGACATAGCGGGGGTTTACAATGAGCAGTTCTTC.

This clonotype was seen many times. V usage is TRBV3-1 and J usage is TRBJ2-7; 9 bases are a match to TRBD1. Germline V gene sequence: CDR1 LGHDT, CDR2 YNNKEL (reference sequence). With 0 bases clipped from V and 5 bases from J, the junction kept 5 bases outside the gene matches. The CDR3 length is 15 residues. CDR3 coding DNA: TGTGCCAGCAGCCAAGATGGGACAGGGCGGGACGAGCAGTACTTC. It is translated as CASSQDGTGRDEQYF.